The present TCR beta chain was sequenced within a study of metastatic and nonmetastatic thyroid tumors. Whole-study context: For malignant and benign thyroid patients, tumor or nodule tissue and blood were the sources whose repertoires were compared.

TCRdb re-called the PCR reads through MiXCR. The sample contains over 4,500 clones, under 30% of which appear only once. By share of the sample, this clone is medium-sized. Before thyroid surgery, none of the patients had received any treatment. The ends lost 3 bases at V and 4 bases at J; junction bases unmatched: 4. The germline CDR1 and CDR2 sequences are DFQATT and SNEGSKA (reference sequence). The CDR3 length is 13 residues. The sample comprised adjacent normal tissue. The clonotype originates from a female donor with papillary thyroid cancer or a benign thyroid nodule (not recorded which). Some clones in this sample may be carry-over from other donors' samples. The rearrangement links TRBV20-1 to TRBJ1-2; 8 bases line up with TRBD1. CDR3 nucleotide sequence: TGCAGTGCTAGGGACAGGGAAAGCTATGGCTACACCTTC. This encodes CSARDRESYGYTF.